This T cell receptor beta chain emerged from a study of blood T cell repertoires in COVID-19. Germline CDR1 LNHDA, CDR2 SQIVND (reference sequence). The CDR3 covers 12 residues. Trimming shortened V by 6 bases and J by 6 bases, and 11 bases separated the two germline ends. Using immunoSEQ multiplex PCR, the repertoire was profiled, and TCRdb retains in-frame clones only, with some absent. The repertoire holds 300,000 to 350,000 clones, with 75% to 95% as singletons. Patients of the Seattle cohort, enrolled during active infection, were followed longitudinally. The rearrangement links TRBV19 to TRBJ1-2; a weak D match, TRBD1 (6 bases). The sample comprised peripheral blood. This TCR came from a woman aged 25 to 45 with COVID-19, enrolled during active disease. CDR3 sequence reads: CASRSAGDGYTF. CDR3 sequence (DNA): TGTGCCAGTAGATCGGCAGGGGATGGCTACACCTTC. Filled out from reference TRBV19 and TRBJ1-2, the complete variable domain reads DGGITQSPKYLFRKEGQNVTLSCEQNLNHDAMYWYRQDPGQGLRLIYYSQIVNDFQKGDIAEGYSVSREKKESFPLTVTSAQKNPTAFYLCASRSAGDGYTFGSGTRLTVV.